This T cell receptor (beta chain) was identified during a study of T cell clones after liver transplantation. Method: immunoSEQ multiplex PCR; TCRdb's copy keeps in-frame clones and lacks some. The sample records 55,000 to 75,000 clones, about two thirds being singletons. Of note for this clone: The target antigen is unknown.

CD3+CD4+ and CD3+CD8+ cells were FACS-sorted from thawed unstimulated PBMCs. Study conclusions and caveats: A larger donor-reactive than third-party decline suggested partial antigen-specific deletion.

The CDR3 contains 15 residues. Trimming shortened V by 6 bases and J by 7 bases, and 18 bases separated the two germline ends. CDR1 and CDR2 (germline): MNHEY, SMNVEV (reference sequence). The origin of this receptor is a human patient who received a liver transplant. The graft donor may have contributed some T cells. The sequenced sample was CD4+ T cells from blood, obtained at the roughly 15-month timepoint. The chain carries TRBV27 and TRBJ1-4; D not certain. This CDR3 is CASSHTDGLVEKLFF. In nucleotides, the CDR3 is TGTGCCAGCAGCCATACAGACGGACTTGTTGAAAAACTGTTTTTT.